This T cell receptor beta chain emerged from a study of T cells after yellow fever vaccination. The study's findings and limits: The secondary response peaked faster, at day 5 versus 15, but was weaker. Re-detected after boosting: most primary clones, 96% of CD4 and about 85% of CD8.

The V end was cut by 4 bases, the J end by 8 bases, with 15 bases between. The length of the CDR3 is 13 residues. CDR1 and CDR2 (germline): SGDLS, YYNGEE. This clonotype was recorded a few times. What it binds is not known. Template switching by 5'RACE produced TCR cDNA, adding a universal primer site and UMIs. From the 5' RACE reads, TCRdb called clonotypes with MiXCR, one entry per CDR3 protein. The data contain roughly 330,000 distinct CDR3 sequences, almost 4% of them singletons. The chain has TRBV9 and TRBJ1-1; the D gene is possibly TRBD1 (5 bases). This receptor was identified in a man between 18 and 35 years old who received the YFV17D yellow fever vaccine. The sample consisted of PBMCs, taken 5 days after the yellow fever booster vaccination. The CDR3 DNA is TGTGCCAGCAGCAAACAACAGGTCGGGGAAGCTTTCTTT. It translates to CASSKQQVGEAFF.